Each of the 32 T cell receptor beta chains below was sequenced from the same sample in a study of neurological immune-mediated disorders. A single record per CDR3 protein comes from TCRdb applying MiXCR to the 5' RACE reads. Here the sample spans around 25,000 distinct CDR3 sequences, roughly 12% being singletons. The material sequenced was PBMCs. Source of these receptors: a woman between 40 and 55 years old with HTLV-1-associated myelopathy (HAM/TSP).

Ten or more counts support this clonotype. The chain has TRBV5-1 and TRBJ2-5; 14 bases are a match to TRBD2. Germline lookup yields CDR1 SGHRS and CDR2 YFSETQ. The V segment lost 4 bases and the J segment 0 bases; nucleotides outside the gene matches: 2. The CDR3 spans 16 residues. The DNA of the CDR3 is TGCGCCAGCAGCCGACTAGCGGGGGGGTACCAAGAGACCCAGTACTTC. Its translation: CASSRLAGGYQETQYF.

This clonotype was picked up many times. V and J are TRBV18 and TRBJ1-2; D might be TRBD1 (5 bases). The CDR3 sequence is 14 residues long. The V end lost 3 bases, the J end lost 1 base, and 9 bases lay between the germline ends. Germline V gene lookup returns CDR1 KGHSH and CDR2 LQKENI. The CDR3 here is CASSPDSVNYGYTF. DNA for the CDR3: TGTGCCAGCTCACCCGACAGCGTTAACTATGGCTACACCTTC.

This clonotype has only a few counts. This chain connects TRBV30 to TRBJ2-6; TRBD1 might be the D (5 bases). The CDR3 runs 17 residues. Germline V gene lookup returns CDR1 GTSNPN and CDR2 SVGIG (reference sequence). V was cut by 3 bases and J by 2 bases, with 17 bases left in between. The CDR3 sequence is CAWRRGRAAAGANVLTF. The CDR3 DNA sequence: TGTGCCTGGAGAAGGGGCAGGGCTGCAGCTGGGGCCAACGTCCTGACTTTC.

This clonotype was recorded many times. The V and J genes are TRBV5-1 and TRBJ1-1, with a tentative D call TRBD1 (5 bases). Deletions cut 1 base from V and 5 bases from J, with 21 bases between. Germline V gene lookup returns CDR1 SGHRS and CDR2 YFSETQ. The CDR3 consists of 17 residues. The CDR3 DNA sequence: TGCGCCAGCAGCTTGACCCAAGAAGGGGAGGGTTGGACTGAAGCTTTCTTT. Translating it yields CASSLTQEGEGWTEAFF.

This clonotype was counted ten times or more. V is TRBV7-6 and J is TRBJ2-1; 11 nucleotides line up with TRBD1. The germline gives CDR1 SGHVS, CDR2 FNYEAQ. The CDR3 sequence is 16 residues long. Trimming removed 5 bases from V and 7 bases from J; junction bases left unmatched: 10. Written as DNA, the CDR3 is TGTGCCAGCAGCCCCTGGGCGGACAGGGGGCGGAATGAGCAGTTCTTC. Its translation is CASSPWADRGRNEQFF.

The gene calls are TRBV30 and TRBJ2-5, with a weak D call TRBD2 (6 bases). The CDR3 runs to 13 residues. The germline V and J ends were trimmed by 2 bases and 3 bases, with 10 bases remaining between them. Germline CDR1 GTSNPN, CDR2 SVGIG (reference sequence). In nucleotides, the CDR3 is TGTGCCTGGAGTTGGGGCGGGGAAGAGACCCAGTACTTC. This codes for CAWSWGGEETQYF.

The table lists this clonotype with many counts. The rearrangement joins TRBV7-9 to TRBJ1-5; 7 bases match TRBD1. The junction had 7 bases not matched to a gene; V was cut back by 5 bases and J by 6 bases. Germline values: CDR1 SEHNR, CDR2 FQNEAQ (reference sequence). The CDR3 has 14 residues. CDR3 in DNA: TGTGCCAGCAGCAACCAGGGGGAGGTTCAGCCCCAGCATTTT. Translating gives CASSNQGEVQPQHF.

This clonotype appeared many times. The V gene is TRBV10-2, the J gene TRBJ1-2; D unresolved. The CDR3 covers 14 residues. The V end was cut by 8 bases, the J end by 3 bases, with 16 bases between. Germline lookup yields CDR1 WSHSY and CDR2 SAAADI. The CDR3: CASSDTGGDYGYTF. DNA of the CDR3: TGCGCCAGCTCCGACACGGGTGGAGACTATGGCTACACCTTC.

This clonotype was observed many times. CDR3 nucleotide sequence: TGTGCCAGCAGTCCTCAGCTACAGTTACCTAACTATGGCTACACCTTC. Protein: CASSPQLQLPNYGYTF. V and J are TRBV5-5 and TRBJ1-2; unclear D gene. Germline loops: CDR1 SGHKS, CDR2 YYEKEE (reference sequence). Trimming took off 5 bases at V and 0 bases at J, with 17 bases between the two ends. CDR3 length equals 16 residues. The full variable domain, with the rest looked up from reference TRBV5-5 and TRBJ1-2, is DAGVTQSPTHLIKTRGQQVTLRCSPISGHKSVSWYQQVLGQGPQFIFQYYEKEERGRGNFPDRFSARQFPNYSSELNVNALLLGDSALYLCASSPQLQLPNYGYTFGSGTRLTVV.

This clonotype has a count of ten or more. The rearrangement links TRBV28 to TRBJ2-3; the D gene could be TRBD1 or TRBD2 (5 bases each). Germline V gene sequence: CDR1 MDHEN, CDR2 SYDVKM. V was pared by 5 bases and J by 6 bases, with 18 bases between. The CDR3 totals 15 residues. The CDR3 bases are TGTGCCAGCAGTGCCCGTGGCGGGCCAGGGGATACGCAGTATTTT. As protein: CASSARGGPGDTQYF.

This clonotype was seen many times. This chain links TRBV10-3 with TRBJ2-3; D is possibly TRBD2 (6 bases). This CDR3 is 14 amino acids long. The germline V and J ends were trimmed by 8 bases and 2 bases, with 14 bases remaining between them. Germline V gene sequence: CDR1 ENHRY, CDR2 SYGVKD. The DNA for the CDR3 is TGTGCCATCGGGGGGACGGGGAACACAGATACGCAGTATTTT. Protein product: CAIGGTGNTDTQYF.

The chain has TRBV24-1 and TRBJ2-3; D not certain. Trimming removed 1 base from V and 0 bases from J, with 10 bases in between. The CDR3 sequence is 16 residues long. Germline assignment: CDR1 KGHDR and CDR2 SFDVKD. In nucleotides, the CDR3 is TGTGCCACCAGTGATTTCTCAGAGACTAGCACAGATACGCAGTATTTT. The encoded protein is CATSDFSETSTDTQYF.

This clonotype was seen ten or more times. V gene TRBV5-6 combines with J gene TRBJ2-5; 7 bases line up with TRBD2. Trimming cost V 4 bases and J 0 bases; bases outside gene matches: 9. The length of the CDR3 is 16 residues. CDR1 and CDR2 (germline): SGHDT, YYEEEE. The CDR3 protein is CASSPLKRGYQETQYF. In DNA form, the CDR3 reads TGTGCCAGCAGCCCCTTGAAGCGGGGATACCAAGAGACCCAGTACTTC.

This clonotype was seen many times. The chain joins TRBV5-1 to TRBJ2-5; 13 nucleotides line up with TRBD2. This CDR3 contains 17 residues. With 3 bases clipped from V and 1 base from J, the junction kept 6 bases outside the gene matches. Germline CDR1 SGHRS, CDR2 YFSETQ. The CDR3: CASSSGLAGSLQETQYF. The DNA of the CDR3 is TGCGCCAGCAGCTCGGGACTAGCGGGGAGCCTCCAAGAGACCCAGTACTTC.

In its sample, this clonotype was seen many times. The V gene is TRBV5-6, the J gene TRBJ2-7, with D tentatively TRBD1 or TRBD2 (5 bases each). The germline V gene has CDR1 SGHDT and CDR2 YYEEEE. V lost 5 bases and J 0 bases, leaving 18 bases between the germline ends. This CDR3 region has 16 residues. The CDR3 DNA sequence: TGTGCCAGCAGAGGATCAGGGACCCTCCCCTCCTACGAGCAGTACGTC. Its protein product is CASRGSGTLPSYEQYV.

Many counts were recorded for this clonotype. The chain combines TRBV9 with TRBJ2-1; D perhaps matches TRBD2 (5 bases). V lost 0 bases and J lost 8, with 12 bases in between. Per the germline V gene, CDR1 is SGDLS and CDR2 is YYNGEE. This CDR3 comprises 14 residues. CDR3 residues: CASSVAPLGHEQFF. The CDR3 DNA sequence: TGTGCCAGCAGCGTAGCCCCACTAGGTCATGAGCAGTTCTTC.

This clonotype was observed many times. This chain joins TRBV9 and TRBJ2-1; 12 positions match TRBD2. Germline V gives CDR1 SGDLS, CDR2 YYNGEE. The CDR3 loop spans 15 amino acids. V lost 3 bases to trimming and J lost 4 bases; unmatched junction nucleotides: 2. CDR3 sequence reads: CASSAGLAGYNEQFF. DNA of the CDR3: TGTGCCAGCAGCGCGGGACTAGCGGGTTACAATGAGCAGTTCTTC.

This clonotype was detected a few times. The chain has TRBV29-1 and TRBJ2-1; D is uncertain. In germline, CDR1 is SQVTM, CDR2 ANQGSEA. The CDR3 length is 13 residues. Trimming left V 1 base short and J 0 bases short, with 4 bases between. The CDR3 DNA sequence: TGCAGCGTTGAAGGGGACTCCTACAATGAGCAGTTCTTC. Encoded protein: CSVEGDSYNEQFF.

This clonotype was seen ten or more times. The V and J genes are TRBV20-1 and TRBJ2-3; 9 nucleotides line up with TRBD2. Germline V gene sequence: CDR1 DFQATT, CDR2 SNEGSKA (reference sequence). V shed 6 bases, J shed 5 bases, and the junction held 12 bases outside the gene matches. The CDR3 sequence is 15 residues long. In DNA, the CDR3 is TGCAGTGCAAGGATACCAGCGGGGGGCGGAGATACGCAGTATTTT. Protein product: CSARIPAGGGDTQYF.

Ten or more counts support this clonotype. The rearrangement uses TRBV25-1 and TRBJ2-3; D possibly corresponds to TRBD2 (5 bases). The ends were cut back, 2 bases at V and 0 bases at J, with 6 bases in the middle. Per the germline V gene, CDR1 is MGHDK and CDR2 is SYGVNS. The CDR3 runs 14 residues. The CDR3 loop reads CASSEAGSTDTQYF. The CDR3 DNA follows: TGTGCCAGCAGTGAAGCGGGTAGCACAGATACGCAGTATTTT.

This clonotype was recorded at least ten times. The V and J genes are TRBV7-3 and TRBJ2-7; D uncertain. V lost 5 bases and J 7 bases, leaving 9 bases between the germline ends. The CDR3 is made up of 11 amino acids. Per germline, CDR1 SGHTA and CDR2 FQGTGA. CDR3 in amino acids: CASSRPEEQYF. The CDR3 bases are TGTGCCAGCAGCCGTCCAGAAGAGCAGTACTTC.

This clonotype was detected ten times or more. The chain combines TRBV5-1 with TRBJ2-2; possible D gene TRBD1, 5 bases. This CDR3 has 15 amino acids. Germline values: CDR1 SGHRS, CDR2 YFSETQ. V was clipped by 4 bases and J by 0 bases, with 10 bases between them. CDR3 amino acids: CASSVTAPNTGELFF. The CDR3 DNA is TGCGCCAGCAGCGTGACAGCCCCGAACACCGGGGAGCTGTTTTTT.

This clonotype was detected ten times or more. The CDR3 region has the DNA TGCGCCAGCAGCGCGACAGGGGAGGATGGGCCCCAGCATTTT. Amino acid sequence: CASSATGEDGPQHF. The rearrangement uses TRBV5-1 and TRBJ1-5; 8 bases are a match to TRBD1. From germline, CDR1 is SGHRS and CDR2 YFSETQ. With 4 bases clipped from V and 9 bases from J, the junction kept 9 bases outside the gene matches. This CDR3 has 14 residues.

This clonotype has ten or more counts. The J gene is TRBJ2-7, the V gene TRBV3-1; 9 positions agree with TRBD1. Per the germline V gene, CDR1 is LGHDT and CDR2 is YNNKEL (reference sequence). CDR3 length: 15 amino acids. V gave up 4 bases and J gave up 2 bases; unmatched junction bases: 6. CDR3 sequence reads: CASSRKGTGTYEQYF. CDR3 DNA sequence: TGTGCCAGCAGCCGAAAAGGGACAGGGACCTACGAGCAGTACTTC.

This clonotype was seen repeatedly, ten times or more. The chain recombines TRBV27 with TRBJ2-3, with 7 bases identical to TRBD1. The CDR3 contains 15 residues. Germline V gene data show CDR1 as MNHEY and CDR2 as SMNVEV (reference sequence). The V segment lost 7 bases and the J segment 0 bases; nucleotides outside the gene matches: 7. CDR3 sequence: CASTNRGQSTDTQYF. CDR3 DNA sequence: TGTGCCAGCACAAACAGGGGACAGAGCACAGATACGCAGTATTTT.

This clonotype was observed a handful of times. Germline is not matched at one junction end, which may reflect a read error. The V call is TRBV20-1, the J call TRBJ1-6, with TRBD1 as a possible D gene (6 bases). Germline V gene sequence: CDR1 DFQATT, CDR2 SNEGSKA (reference sequence). There are 13 residues in the CDR3. CDR3: CSATRGETRAINF. Here the CDR3 DNA reads TGCAGTGCAACTAGGGGGGAGACCAGGGCCATCAACTTT.

This clonotype was detected ten times or more. The chain combines TRBV6-5 with TRBJ2-7; 9 nucleotides match TRBD1. The CDR3 is 15 amino acids. V lost 2 bases, J lost 4 bases, and 6 bases stayed unmatched. The germline gives CDR1 MNHEY, CDR2 SVGAGI. CDR3 region: CASSYTGTGMYEQYF. CDR3 DNA: TGTGCCAGCAGTTACACCGGGACAGGGATGTACGAGCAGTACTTC.

The table lists this clonotype with many counts. This rearrangement joins TRBV5-1 to TRBJ2-7; D not resolved. Germline V gene data show CDR1 as SGHRS and CDR2 as YFSETQ. V dropped 1 base and J dropped 2 bases, with 10 bases sitting between them. The CDR3 is 14 amino acids. DNA for the CDR3: TGCGCCAGCAGCTTGACGGGCACAACCTACGAGCAGTACTTC. Encoded protein: CASSLTGTTYEQYF.

This clonotype rates as medium-sized (0.01 to 0.1%). This chain links TRBV2 with TRBJ1-5; D unresolved. In germline, CDR1 is SNHLY, CDR2 FYNNEI. Trimming pared 4 bases from V and 6 bases from J, leaving 13 bases between. This CDR3 has 14 residues. The chain's CDR3 is CASSAGDSGQPQHF. In DNA, the CDR3 is TGTGCCAGCAGTGCGGGTGATAGCGGTCAGCCCCAGCATTTT.

This sequence joins TRBV5-1 and TRBJ2-3; D not certain. The CDR3 extends over 12 amino acids. Trimming removed 8 bases at V and 4 bases at J, with 11 bases between. The germline gives CDR1 SGHRS, CDR2 YFSETQ. The CDR3 here is CASAESSDTQYF. DNA for the CDR3: TGCGCCAGTGCCGAGAGCTCAGATACGCAGTATTTT.

Many counts were recorded for this clonotype. The V call is TRBV9, the J call TRBJ2-3; D not certain. Germline V gene data show CDR1 as SGDLS and CDR2 as YYNGEE. The CDR3 runs to 15 residues. Trimming removed 4 bases from V and 1 base from J, with 13 bases in between. CDR3 region: CASSPPQTRTDTQYF. CDR3 bases: TGTGCCAGCAGCCCACCCCAGACCCGCACAGATACGCAGTATTTT. Full variable domain (remainder filled in from reference TRBV9 and TRBJ2-3): DSGVTQTPKHLITATGQRVTLRCSPRSGDLSVYWYQQSLDQGLQFLIQYYNGEERAKGNILERFSAQQFPDLHSELNLSSLELGDSALYFCASSPPQTRTDTQYFGPGTRLTVL.

This clonotype came up many times. This chain uses TRBV6-1 with TRBJ1-1; no clear D gene. This CDR3 spans 13 amino acids. Trimming left V 7 bases short and J 0 bases short, with 9 bases between. Germline CDR1 and CDR2: MNHNS and SASEGT. CDR3 protein: CASTSIMNTEAFF. The CDR3 region has the DNA TGTGCCAGCACATCCATCATGAACACTGAAGCTTTCTTT.